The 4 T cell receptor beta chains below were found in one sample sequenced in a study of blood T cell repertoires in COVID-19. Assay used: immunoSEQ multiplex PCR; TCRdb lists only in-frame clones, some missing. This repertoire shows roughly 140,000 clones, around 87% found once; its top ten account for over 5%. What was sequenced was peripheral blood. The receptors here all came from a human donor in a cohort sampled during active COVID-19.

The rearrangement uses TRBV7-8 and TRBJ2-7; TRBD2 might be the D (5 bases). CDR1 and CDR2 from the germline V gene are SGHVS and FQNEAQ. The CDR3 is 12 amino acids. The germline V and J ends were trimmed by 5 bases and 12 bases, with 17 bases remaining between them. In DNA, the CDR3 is TGTGCCAGCAGCCCGCGGCAGGCGAGGGTGTACTTC. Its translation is CASSPRQARVYF. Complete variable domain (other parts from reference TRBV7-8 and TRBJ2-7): GAGVSQSPRYKVAKRGQDVALRCDPISGHVSLFWYQQALGQGPEFLTYFQNEAQLDKSGLPSDRFFAERPEGSVSTLKIQRTQQEDSAVYLCASSPRQARVYFGPGTRLTVT.

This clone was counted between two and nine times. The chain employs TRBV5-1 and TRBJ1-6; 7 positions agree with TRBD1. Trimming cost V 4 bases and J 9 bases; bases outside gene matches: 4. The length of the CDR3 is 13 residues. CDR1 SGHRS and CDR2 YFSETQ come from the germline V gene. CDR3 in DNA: TGCGCCAGCAGCCGCGAGGGGGCTTCACCCCTCCACTTT. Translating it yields CASSREGASPLHF.

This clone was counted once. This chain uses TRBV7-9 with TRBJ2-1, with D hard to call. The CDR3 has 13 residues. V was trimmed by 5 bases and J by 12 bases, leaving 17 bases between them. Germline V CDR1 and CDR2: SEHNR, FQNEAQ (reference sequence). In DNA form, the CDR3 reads TGTGCCAGCAGCCCCCAGTTATGGCGGATGCAGTTCTTC. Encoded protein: CASSPQLWRMQFF.

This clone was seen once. CDR3 DNA: TGTGCCAGCAGTTTGAGGCGGCAGGGAATGAACACTGAAGCTTTCTTT. It encodes CASSLRRQGMNTEAFF. The genes are TRBV27 and TRBJ1-1; TRBD1 might be the D (5 bases). Per germline, CDR1 MNHEY and CDR2 SMNVEV (reference sequence). Deletions cut 3 bases from V and 0 bases from J, with 14 bases between. This CDR3 has 16 amino acids.